A selection of T cell receptor beta chains follows, all from one sample in a study of cytomegalovirus exposure and HLA in healthy donors. Method: immunoSEQ multiplex PCR; TCRdb's copy keeps in-frame clones and lacks some. The sample lists over 120,000 clones; roughly 80% were seen once. Sequenced sample: PBMCs. The receptor set was obtained from a female donor in good health and CMV-seronegative. Both conserved end residues are part of each CDR3. The order of the fields is D gene, clone size, V gene, J gene, CDR3 protein, CDR3 DNA. The D gene is left open where the match is weak. The size of a clone is reported for some rows only, either as once, few or many, or as a class for expanded clones.

D: .
size: .
V: TRBV20-1
J: TRBJ2-2
CDR3: CSAPTGELFF
DNA: TGCAGTGCTCCGACCGGGGAGCTGTTTTTT

D: .
size: .
V: TRBV6-6
J: TRBJ1-1
CDR3: CASSYMNTEAFF
DNA: TGTGCCAGCAGTTATATGAACACTGAAGCTTTCTTT

D: TRBD2
size: .
V: TRBV7-9
J: TRBJ2-5
CDR3: CASSPLAGGPKGGEQYF
DNA: TGTGCCAGCAGCCCATTAGCGGGAGGACCCAAGGGAGGAGAGCAGTACTTC

D: TRBD2
size: .
V: TRBV5-6
J: TRBJ2-7
CDR3: CASSLDRLAPYEQYF
DNA: TGTGCCAGCAGCTTGGATAGACTAGCACCCTACGAGCAGTACTTC

D: TRBD1
size: .
V: TRBV28
J: TRBJ1-2
CDR3: CVTGQGLGYTF
DNA: TGTGTCACGGGACAGGGGCTTGGCTACACCTTC

D: TRBD1
size: .
V: TRBV5-6
J: TRBJ2-7
CDR3: CASSFLTWTGTPHEQYF
DNA: TGTGCCAGCAGCTTCCTTACGTGGACAGGGACCCCCCACGAGCAGTACTTC

D: TRBD2
size: .
V: TRBV28
J: TRBJ2-7
CDR3: CASSLNLAGGQKYF
DNA: TGTGCCAGCAGTTTGAATCTAGCGGGAGGGCAGAAGTACTTC

D: .
size: few
V: TRBV5-1
J: TRBJ1-1
CDR3: CASGLQGMTNTEAFF
DNA: TGCGCCAGCGGATTACAGGGAATGACGAACACTGAAGCTTTCTTT

D: .
size: .
V: TRBV5-1
J: TRBJ2-1
CDR3: CASSMGVNEQFF
DNA: TGCGCCAGCAGCATGGGAGTGAATGAGCAGTTCTTC

D: TRBD2
size: .
V: TRBV6-5
J: TRBJ2-1
CDR3: CASAYLAGGPHGQFF
DNA: TGTGCCAGCGCATACCTAGCGGGGGGCCCTCACGGGCAGTTCTTC

D: TRBD2
size: .
V: TRBV7-3
J: TRBJ2-3
CDR3: CASSAGTSGSADTQYF
DNA: TGTGCCAGCAGCGCCGGGACTAGCGGGAGCGCAGATACGCAGTATTTT

D: .
size: .
V: TRBV19
J: TRBJ1-5
CDR3: CASSGRRNYSNQPQHF
DNA: TGTGCCAGTAGTGGAAGACGGAACTATAGCAATCAGCCCCAGCATTTT

D: .
size: .
V: TRBV28
J: TRBJ2-5
CDR3: CASSLGDRILNF
DNA: TGTGCCAGCAGTTTAGGTGACAGGATCTTAAACTTC

D: .
size: .
V: TRBV6-1
J: TRBJ2-7
CDR3: CASSEPRGGQYF
DNA: TGTGCCAGCAGTGAACCTAGAGGAGGGCAGTACTTC

D: TRBD2
size: .
V: TRBV7-3
J: TRBJ2-3
CDR3: CASSKSLAGDGDTQYF
DNA: TGTGCCAGCAGCAAATCACTAGCGGGGGACGGAGATACGCAGTATTTT

D: TRBD2
size: .
V: TRBV5-4
J: TRBJ2-5
CDR3: CASSSLAGGLETQYF
DNA: TGTGCCAGCAGCTCTTTAGCGGGGGGTCTGGAGACCCAGTACTTC

D: .
size: .
V: TRBV6-6
J: TRBJ1-2
CDR3: CASSYSAPSYGYTF
DNA: TGTGCCAGCAGTTACTCGGCTCCTTCTTATGGCTACACCTTC

D: .
size: .
V: TRBV7-2
J: TRBJ2-7
CDR3: CASSLEGDWRAYEQYF
DNA: TGTGCCAGCAGCTTAGAAGGGGATTGGCGAGCCTACGAGCAGTACTTC

D: .
size: .
V: TRBV19
J: TRBJ2-3
CDR3: CASSYQGNTDTQYF
DNA: TGTGCCAGTAGTTATCAGGGGAACACAGATACGCAGTATTTT

D: TRBD1
size: once
V: TRBV7-2
J: TRBJ1-1
CDR3: CASSLWTGPTEAFF
DNA: TGTGCCAGCAGCTTATGGACAGGGCCCACTGAAGCTTTCTTT

D: .
size: .
V: TRBV30
J: TRBJ2-3
CDR3: CAWSVGRVLAGLQF
DNA: TGTGCCTGGAGTGTTGGTCGCGTGCTCGCAGGACTCCAGTTT

D: TRBD2
size: .
V: TRBV19
J: TRBJ2-5
CDR3: CASSPLAGGGETQYF
DNA: TGTGCCAGTAGCCCACTAGCGGGAGGGGGAGAGACCCAGTACTTC

D: TRBD1
size: .
V: TRBV9
J: TRBJ2-7
CDR3: CASSAGQGGFYEQYF
DNA: TGTGCCAGCAGTGCGGGACAGGGAGGGTTCTACGAGCAGTACTTC